This passage covers 30 T cell receptor beta chains from one sample sequenced in a study of OX40 agonist ivuxolimab in advanced cancers. Produced via immunoSEQ multiplex PCR; TCRdb's table is partial and in-frame only. This table has some 100,000 clones, roughly 89% appearing once. The source material was CD4+ or CD8+ T cells sorted from blood, sampled in a trial of the OX40 agonist ivuxolimab. These receptors were taken from an adult with an advanced solid tumor such as melanoma, head and neck, liver or kidney cancer.

V and J are TRBV7-3 and TRBJ1-2; a possible D gene is TRBD1 (5 bases). The CDR3 covers 14 residues. Trimming removed 5 bases from V and 0 bases from J, with 10 bases in between. Germline CDR1 is SGHTA and CDR2 is FQGTGA. This CDR3 is CASSPGGTNYGYTF. The CDR3 nucleotides are TGTGCCAGCAGCCCGGGGGGAACTAACTATGGCTACACCTTC.

J is TRBJ2-2 and V is TRBV7-9, with D perhaps assigned TRBD1 or TRBD2 (5 bases each). Germline CDR1 reads SEHNR; CDR2 reads FQNEAQ (reference sequence). Deletions cut 5 bases from V and 3 bases from J, with 16 bases between. The CDR3 loop spans 16 amino acids. CDR3 residues: CASSPKTGPDTGELFF. The CDR3 DNA sequence: TGTGCCAGCAGCCCGAAGACGGGGCCGGACACCGGGGAGCTGTTTTTT.

The rearrangement links TRBV4-2 to TRBJ2-1; 9 bases map to TRBD1. Germline V gives CDR1 LGHNA, CDR2 YNFKEQ. Unmatched junction bases numbered 4, after V lost 3 bases and J lost 4 bases. The CDR3 runs 15 residues. The CDR3 region is CASSHEGQGYNEQFF. CDR3 DNA sequence: TGTGCCAGCAGCCATGAAGGACAGGGGTACAATGAGCAGTTCTTC.

In its sample, this clone was seen once. V gene TRBV7-2 combines with J gene TRBJ1-2; 8 bases are shared with TRBD1. The CDR3 consists of 18 residues. Germline CDR1 reads SGHTA; CDR2 reads FQGNSA. V lost 0 bases and J lost 5; bases outside the gene matches: 14. CDR3 region: CASSLAQGVGTGRYGYTF. The CDR3 DNA sequence: TGTGCCAGCAGCTTAGCGCAGGGGGTCGGGACAGGCCGGTATGGCTACACCTTC. Complete variable domain (other parts from reference TRBV7-2 and TRBJ1-2): GAGVSQSPSNKVTEKGKDVELRCDPISGHTALYWYRQSLGQGLEFLIYFQGNSAPDKSGLPSDRFSAERTGGSVSTLTIQRTQQEDSAVYLCASSLAQGVGTGRYGYTFGSGTRLTVV.

The chain links TRBV15 to TRBJ1-5; D might be TRBD1 (6 bases). V was clipped by 0 bases and J by 5 bases, with 11 bases between them. CDR1 and CDR2 from the germline V gene are LNHNV and YYDKDF (reference sequence). This CDR3 contains 15 residues. The CDR3 loop is CATSRDLGGDQPQHF. For the CDR3, the DNA is TGTGCCACCAGCAGAGATCTAGGGGGGGATCAGCCCCAGCATTTT. The full variable domain, in which reference TRBV15 and TRBJ1-5 provide the parts outside the CDR3, is DAMVIQNPRYQVTQFGKPVTLSCSQTLNHNVMYWYQQKSSQAPKLLFHYYDKDFNNEADTPDNFQSRRPNTSFCFLDIRSPGLGDTAMYLCATSRDLGGDQPQHFGDGTRLSIL.

The CDR3 loop reads CASSYSMGDTEAFF. In nucleotides, the CDR3 is TGTGCCAGCAGTTACTCTATGGGGGACACTGAAGCTTTCTTT. The V gene is TRBV6-6, the J gene TRBJ1-1; D possibly corresponds to TRBD1 (5 bases). The CDR3 has 14 amino acids. V lost 0 bases to trimming and J lost 3 bases, with 8 bases between them. CDR1 MNHNY and CDR2 SVGAGI come from the germline V gene (reference sequence).

CDR3 sequence: CASSLSATDTQYF. The DNA for the CDR3 is TGTGCCAGCAGCTTAAGCGCCACAGATACGCAGTATTTT. This sequence joins TRBV5-6 and TRBJ2-3, with D unclear. CDR3 size: 13 residues. Germline CDR1 is SGHDT and CDR2 is YYEEEE. Trimming left V 2 bases short and J 2 bases short, with 6 bases between.

The rearrangement uses TRBV7-2 and TRBJ1-6; D uncertain. This CDR3 region has 12 residues. In germline, CDR1 is SGHTA, CDR2 FQGNSA. The V end lost 3 bases, the J end lost 4 bases, and 1 base lay between the germline ends. CDR3 nucleotide sequence: TGTGCCAGCAGCTTTTATAATTCACCCCTCCACTTT. Its protein product is CASSFYNSPLHF.

The J gene is TRBJ2-3, the V gene TRBV19; D not resolved. Germline CDR1 and CDR2: LNHDA and SQIVND (reference sequence). This CDR3 comprises 13 residues. V dropped 5 bases and J dropped 6 bases, with 12 bases sitting between them. As DNA, the CDR3 is TGTGCCAGTAGTTCCGAGAACCGGGATACGCAGTATTTT. Protein: CASSSENRDTQYF.

The chain is built from TRBV30 and TRBJ2-7, with TRBD2 identical over 9 bases. The CDR3 has 17 residues. CDR1 is GTSNPN and CDR2 is SVGIG in the germline V gene (reference sequence). The V and J ends lost 4 bases and 4 bases, in that order; junction bases with no gene match: 17. The CDR3 protein is CAWTQEVGGRAGYEQYF. The CDR3 DNA sequence: TGTGCCTGGACCCAAGAGGTTGGCGGGAGGGCCGGGTACGAGCAGTACTTC.

This chain links TRBV6-5 with TRBJ1-3; D is ambiguous. CDR1 and CDR2 from the germline V gene are MNHEY and SVGAGI. Trimming shortened V by 0 bases and J by 3 bases, and 0 bases separated the two germline ends. The CDR3 length is 12 residues. CDR3 nucleotides: TGTGCCAGCAGTTACTCTGGAAACACCATATATTTT. Protein product: CASSYSGNTIYF.

V gene TRBV4-1 combines with J gene TRBJ2-3; D may match TRBD1 or TRBD2 (5 bases each). The CDR3 loop spans 15 amino acids. CDR1 is MGHRA, CDR2 YSYEKL, per germline. V was shortened by 1 base and J by 1 base, with 9 bases between the two germline ends. CDR3 loop: CASSQGWGRTDTQYF. In DNA form, the CDR3 reads TGCGCCAGCAGCCAAGGCTGGGGACGCACAGATACGCAGTATTTT.

The chain joins TRBV5-6 to TRBJ2-5, with D unclear. Per the germline V gene, CDR1 is SGHDT and CDR2 is YYEEEE. V was shortened by 0 bases and J by 6 bases, with 3 bases between the two germline ends. The CDR3 sequence is 11 residues long. As DNA, the CDR3 is TGTGCCAGCAGCTTGGAAAAGACCCAGTACTTC. Its translation: CASSLEKTQYF.

The chain employs TRBV6-5 and TRBJ1-2; 7 bases map to TRBD1. The V gene's germline CDR1 is MNHEY and CDR2 SVGAGI. CDR3 length: 14 amino acids. Losses at the gene ends were 6 bases for V and 2 bases for J; bases not matched to a gene: 6. CDR3 bases: TGTGCCAGCAGAAGGGACAGTAACAACTATGGCTACACCTTC. Amino acids: CASRRDSNNYGYTF.

The chain is built from TRBV7-3 and TRBJ2-3; TRBD2 matches 10 bases. Per the germline V gene, CDR1 is SGHTA and CDR2 is FQGTGA. V lost 5 bases to trimming and J lost 5 bases; unmatched junction nucleotides: 10. This CDR3 is 16 amino acids long. CDR3 DNA: TGTGCCAGCAGCCCGGATGGGCTAGCGGGAGTAGATACGCAGTATTTT. Its protein product is CASSPDGLAGVDTQYF. The complete variable domain, with remaining parts taken from reference TRBV7-3 and TRBJ2-3, reads GAGVSQTPSNKVTEKGKYVELRCDPISGHTALYWYRQSLGQGPEFLIYFQGTGAADDSGLPNDRFFAVRPEGSVSTLKIQRTERGDSAVYLCASSPDGLAGVDTQYFGPGTRLTVL.

The rearrangement links TRBV11-2 to TRBJ2-5; 14 nucleotides agree with TRBD2. The CDR3 extends over 16 amino acids. The germline V gene has CDR1 SGHAT and CDR2 FQNNGV. The V segment lost 5 bases and the J segment 6 bases; nucleotides outside the gene matches: 8. The CDR3 nucleotides are TGTGCCAGCAGCCCACAAGGACTAGCGGGAGGCAAGACCCAGTACTTC. This translates into CASSPQGLAGGKTQYF.

In its sample, this clone was seen once. This chain links TRBV29-1 with TRBJ2-2, with 8 bases identical to TRBD1. The ends lost 6 bases at V and 1 base at J; junction bases unmatched: 4. The length of the CDR3 is 14 residues. The germline V gene has CDR1 SQVTM and CDR2 ANQGSEA. The CDR3 nucleotides read TGCAGCGTCGGACAGGGACTGAACACCGGGGAGCTGTTTTTT. Translated: CSVGQGLNTGELFF.

This clone has just one count. The rearrangement joins TRBV6-1 to TRBJ2-1, with TRBD1 matching 10 bases. The CDR3 loop spans 16 amino acids. Germline V gene data show CDR1 as MNHNS and CDR2 as SASEGT. Trimming at V came to 1 base and at J to 7 bases, leaving 7 bases not matched to a gene. CDR3: CASSEGLGQGWNEQFF. The CDR3 region has the DNA TGTGCCAGCAGTGAAGGTCTGGGACAGGGGTGGAATGAGCAGTTCTTC.

V is TRBV5-1 and J is TRBJ2-3; D possibly uses TRBD1 or TRBD2 (5 bases each). This CDR3 is built from 18 residues. Germline CDR1 SGHRS, CDR2 YFSETQ. V was trimmed by 2 bases and J by 0 bases, leaving 19 bases between them. The CDR3: CASSLGQGDRTSTDTQYF. The CDR3 nucleotides are TGCGCCAGCAGCTTAGGGCAAGGGGACCGCACTAGCACAGATACGCAGTATTTT.

A word on this clone: This CDR3 is also generated by other DNA sequences in the sample. The chain joins TRBV29-1 to TRBJ1-1; the D is unclear. This CDR3 has 12 residues. With 2 bases removed from V and 5 bases from J, the gap between germline ends came to 9 bases. Germline V gene sequence: CDR1 SQVTM, CDR2 ANQGSEA. CDR3 residues: CSVEIRGTEAFF. The DNA of the CDR3 is TGCAGCGTTGAAATTAGAGGGACTGAAGCTTTCTTT.

The CDR3 bases are TGTGCCAGCAGCTATCGGACAGGGTACGGAAACACCATATATTTT. Its protein is CASSYRTGYGNTIYF. The V gene is TRBV11-3, the J gene TRBJ1-3; 8 bases map to TRBD1. The CDR3 consists of 15 residues. From germline, CDR1 is SGHNT and CDR2 YENEEA. The ends lost 4 bases at V and 4 bases at J; junction bases unmatched: 6.

The chain couples TRBV4-3 to TRBJ2-1, with 8 bases fitting TRBD2. Unmatched junction bases numbered 7, after V lost 0 bases and J lost 9 bases. Germline V gives CDR1 LGHNA, CDR2 YSLEER. The CDR3 is made up of 15 amino acids. The CDR3 nucleotides are TGCGCCAGCAGCCAAGATGGACGGGAGGGGAGTGAGCAGTTCTTC. Translation gives CASSQDGREGSEQFF.

The chain uses TRBV11-3 and TRBJ2-5; a possible D gene is TRBD2 (6 bases). The germline CDR1 and CDR2 sequences are SGHNT and YENEEA. Trimming removed 1 base from V and 4 bases from J, with 10 bases in between. This CDR3 has 14 amino acids. As DNA, the CDR3 is TGTGCCAGCAGCTTAGGAGCTAGCGTAGAGACCCAGTACTTC. Residues: CASSLGASVETQYF.

The chain links TRBV4-1 to TRBJ1-3; D is ambiguous. This CDR3 has 15 amino acids. Germline CDR1 reads MGHRA; CDR2 reads YSYEKL. Trimming left V 4 bases short and J 4 bases short, with 14 bases between. This CDR3 is CASSPPTLRGNTIYF. The CDR3 DNA reads as TGCGCCAGCAGCCCCCCAACCCTGAGAGGAAACACCATATATTTT.

The genes are TRBV4-3 and TRBJ1-2; D unresolved. This CDR3 spans 15 amino acids. Between the trimmed V and J ends, which lost 0 bases and 4 bases, there was a span of 12 bases. CDR1 is LGHNA, CDR2 YSLEER, per germline. The CDR3 spells CASSQDMAVTYGYTF. Written as DNA, the CDR3 is TGCGCCAGCAGCCAAGATATGGCAGTAACCTATGGCTACACCTTC.

Of note for this clone: Sequence at one end of the junction differs from germline and may be a read error. The chain carries TRBV7-7 and TRBJ2-1; 8 bases are shared with TRBD1. The CDR3 is 15 amino acids. The V gene's germline CDR1 is SSHAT and CDR2 FNYEAQ (reference sequence). The CDR3 bases are TGTGCTAGCAGCCCGACAGGGGCCCCCTACAATGAGCAGTTCTTC. Translated: CASSPTGAPYNEQFF.

The V gene is TRBV27, the J gene TRBJ1-6, with D perhaps matching TRBD1 (5 bases). Germline loops: CDR1 MNHEY, CDR2 SMNVEV (reference sequence). This CDR3 has 15 amino acids. V gave up 4 bases and J gave up 9 bases, with 16 bases separating them. The CDR3: CASSSSGTLGSPLHF. In nucleotides, the CDR3 is TGTGCCAGCAGTTCGTCAGGGACCTTGGGTTCACCCCTCCACTTT.

The chain employs TRBV5-1 and TRBJ2-2, with a possible D match to TRBD1 (6 bases). The CDR3 length is 16 residues. The V gene lost 0 bases and the J gene lost 2 bases, with 11 bases spanning the gap. CDR1 SGHRS and CDR2 YFSETQ come from the germline V gene. The CDR3 nucleotides read TGCGCCAGCAGCTTGGCCGTGGACAGAAACACCGGGGAGCTGTTTTTT. Amino acid sequence: CASSLAVDRNTGELFF.

The V and J genes are TRBV18 and TRBJ2-3; no firm D call. This CDR3 spans 16 amino acids. Germline-derived CDR1 and CDR2 are KGHSH and LQKENI. With 0 bases removed from V and 1 base from J, the gap between germline ends came to 11 bases. The CDR3 nucleotides read TGTGCCAGCTCACCACCGCTGGGATTCGGCACAGATACGCAGTATTTT. This gives the protein CASSPPLGFGTDTQYF.

The rearrangement links TRBV2 to TRBJ2-3; D is uncertain. V was shortened by 9 bases and J by 0 bases, with 10 bases between the two germline ends. The CDR3 spans 13 residues. Per germline, CDR1 SNHLY and CDR2 FYNNEI. The CDR3: CARSVTSTDTQYF. The CDR3 DNA reads TGTGCCAGGAGCGTCACAAGCACAGATACGCAGTATTTT.